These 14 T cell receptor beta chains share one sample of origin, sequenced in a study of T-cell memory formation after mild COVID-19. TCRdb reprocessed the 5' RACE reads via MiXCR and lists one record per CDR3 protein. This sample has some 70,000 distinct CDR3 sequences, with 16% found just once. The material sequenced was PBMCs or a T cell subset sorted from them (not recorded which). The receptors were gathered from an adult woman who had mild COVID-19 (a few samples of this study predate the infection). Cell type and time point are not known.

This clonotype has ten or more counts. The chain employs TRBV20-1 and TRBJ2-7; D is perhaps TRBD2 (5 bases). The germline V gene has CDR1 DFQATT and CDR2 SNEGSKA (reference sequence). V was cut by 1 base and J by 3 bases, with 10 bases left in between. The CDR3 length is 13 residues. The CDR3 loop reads CSARAGSYYEQYF. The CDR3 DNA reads TGCAGTGCTAGAGCGGGGAGCTACTACGAGCAGTACTTC.

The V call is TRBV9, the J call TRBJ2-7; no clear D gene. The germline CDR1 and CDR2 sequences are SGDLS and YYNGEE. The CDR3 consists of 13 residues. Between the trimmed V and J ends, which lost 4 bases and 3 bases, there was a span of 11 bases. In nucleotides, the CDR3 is TGTGCCAGCAGCCCAAGCCTAAGCTACGAGCAGTACTTC. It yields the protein CASSPSLSYEQYF.

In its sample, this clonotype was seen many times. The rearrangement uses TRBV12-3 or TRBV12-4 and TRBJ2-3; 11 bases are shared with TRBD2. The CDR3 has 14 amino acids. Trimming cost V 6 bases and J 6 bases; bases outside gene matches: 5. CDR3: CASSRTSGLDTQYF. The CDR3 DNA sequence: TGTGCCAGCAGCCGGACTAGCGGGCTTGATACGCAGTATTTT.

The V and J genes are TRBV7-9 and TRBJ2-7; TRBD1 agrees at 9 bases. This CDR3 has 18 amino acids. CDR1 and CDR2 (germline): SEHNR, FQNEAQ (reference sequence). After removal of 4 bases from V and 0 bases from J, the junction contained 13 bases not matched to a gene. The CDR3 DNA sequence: TGTGCCAGCAGCTCAGAGGGACAGGGAGTCCCATTCTCCTACGAGCAGTACTTC. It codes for CASSSEGQGVPFSYEQYF.

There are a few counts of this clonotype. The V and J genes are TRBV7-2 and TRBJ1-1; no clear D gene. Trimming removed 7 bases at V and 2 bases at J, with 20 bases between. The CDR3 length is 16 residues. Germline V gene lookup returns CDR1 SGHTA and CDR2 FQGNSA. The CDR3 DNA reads TGTGCCAGCATCCGTCGGGCAGGACCCATAAACACTGAAGCTTTCTTT. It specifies CASIRRAGPINTEAFF.

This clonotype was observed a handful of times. CDR3 amino acids: CASSSGTGHRDEQFF. The CDR3 nucleotides are TGTGCCAGCAGCTCTGGGACAGGTCACAGGGATGAGCAGTTCTTC. The chain uses TRBV7-3 and TRBJ2-1; 8 positions match TRBD1. There are 15 residues in the CDR3. Germline CDR1 is SGHTA and CDR2 is FQGTGA. J lost 8 bases, V lost 4 bases, and 10 bases had no gene match.

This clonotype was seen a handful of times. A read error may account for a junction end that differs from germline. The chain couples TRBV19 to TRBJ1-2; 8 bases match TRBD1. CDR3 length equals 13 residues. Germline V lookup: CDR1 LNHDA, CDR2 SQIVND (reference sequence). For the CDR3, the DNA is TGTGCCAGCAGTACAGGGGGGGACTATGGCTACACCTTC. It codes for CASSTGGDYGYTF.

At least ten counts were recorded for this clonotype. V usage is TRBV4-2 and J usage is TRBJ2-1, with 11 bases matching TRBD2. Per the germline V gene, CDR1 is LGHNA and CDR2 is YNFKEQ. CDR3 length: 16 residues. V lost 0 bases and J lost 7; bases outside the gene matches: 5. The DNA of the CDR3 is TGTGCCAGCAGCCAAGATGAGTTAGCGGGAGGGAATGAGCAGTTCTTC. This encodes CASSQDELAGGNEQFF.

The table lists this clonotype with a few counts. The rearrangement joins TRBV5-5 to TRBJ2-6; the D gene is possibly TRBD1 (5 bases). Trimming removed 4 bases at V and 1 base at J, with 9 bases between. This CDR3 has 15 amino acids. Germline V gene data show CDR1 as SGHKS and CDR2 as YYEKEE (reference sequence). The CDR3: CASSLGVSGANVLTF. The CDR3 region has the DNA TGTGCCAGCAGCCTAGGGGTATCTGGGGCCAACGTCCTGACTTTC.

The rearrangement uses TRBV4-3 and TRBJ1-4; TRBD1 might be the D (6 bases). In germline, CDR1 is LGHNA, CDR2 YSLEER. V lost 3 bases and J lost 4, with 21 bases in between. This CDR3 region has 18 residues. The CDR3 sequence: CASSQGLTGMGSNEKLFF. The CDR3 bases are TGCGCCAGCAGCCAGGGCTTAACAGGGATGGGGAGTAATGAAAAACTGTTTTTT.

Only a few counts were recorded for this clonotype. The CDR3 coding sequence is TGTGCCAGCGGGCTTAGAAGCTCCTACAATGAGCAGTTCTTC. This sequence encodes CASGLRSSYNEQFF. The V gene is TRBV6-2 or TRBV6-3, the J gene TRBJ2-1, with no clear D. Germline-derived CDR1 and CDR2 are MNHEY and SVGEGT. The CDR3 length is 14 residues. The V end was cut by 8 bases, the J end by 0 bases, with 11 bases between.

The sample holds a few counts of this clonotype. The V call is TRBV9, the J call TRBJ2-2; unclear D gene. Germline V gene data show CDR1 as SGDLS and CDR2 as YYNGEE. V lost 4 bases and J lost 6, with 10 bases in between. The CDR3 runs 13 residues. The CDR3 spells CASSLRWAGELFF. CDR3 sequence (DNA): TGTGCCAGCAGCCTGAGATGGGCCGGGGAGCTGTTTTTT.

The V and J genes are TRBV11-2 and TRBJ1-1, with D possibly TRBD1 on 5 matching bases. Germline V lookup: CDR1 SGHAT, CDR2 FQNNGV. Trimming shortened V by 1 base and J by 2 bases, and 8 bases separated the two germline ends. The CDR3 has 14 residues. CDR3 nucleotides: TGTGCCAGCAGCTTAGTGGGGACCAACACTGAAGCTTTCTTT. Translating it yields CASSLVGTNTEAFF.

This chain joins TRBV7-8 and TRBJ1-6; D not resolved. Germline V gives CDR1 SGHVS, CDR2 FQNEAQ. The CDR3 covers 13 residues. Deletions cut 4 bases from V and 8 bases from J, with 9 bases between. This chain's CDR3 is CASSYNSDSPLHF. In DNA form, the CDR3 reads TGTGCCAGCAGCTACAACAGCGATTCACCCCTCCACTTT.